The clone carrying this TCR beta chain was seen many times. What it recognizes is unknown. The germline V gene has CDR1 DFQATT and CDR2 SNEGSKA (reference sequence). The CDR3 loop spans 12 amino acids. Between the trimmed V and J ends, which lost 3 bases and 7 bases, there was a span of 10 bases. This sample stems from a study of T cells in Graves' hyperthyroidism and ophthalmopathy. Researchers barred patients who had uncontrolled infection, other autoimmune disease, pregnancy or lactation. Clinical symptoms, serum thyroxine and TRAb, thyroid ultrasound and orbital computed tomography together formed the diagnostic basis. Cells are PBMCs isolated from about 10 ml of fresh blood. Template material for amplifying TCR beta CDR3 regions consisted of RNA transcripts. An initial round of RT-PCR targeting the TCR CDR3 relied on the HTBI primer set. TCRdb passed the multiplex PCR reads through MiXCR, listing each CDR3 protein once. The data hold about half a million distinct CDR3 sequences, with just under 20% observed a single time.

The study, taken as a whole, reports: Among thyroid clonotypes expanded above 0.001, most also appeared in blood.

The rearrangement joins TRBV20-1 to TRBJ2-1; possibly TRBD1 for D (5 bases). The specimen sequenced was blood. This sequence originates from a man between 40 and 49 years old with Graves' ophthalmopathy. The DNA for the CDR3 is TGCAGTGCTAGGGGCCCAGGGAATGAGCAGTTCTTC. Protein: CSARGPGNEQFF.